The clone carrying this T cell receptor beta chain was detected many times. The antigen is undetermined. Scientists made TCR beta libraries using quantitative 5'-RACE with molecular barcodes. TCRdb processed the 5' RACE reads anew with MiXCR; each CDR3 protein has one entry. The data show some 800,000 distinct CDR3 sequences, about 10% seen once. The data belong to a study of CD8 T cells in ankylosing spondylitis. The study, taken as a whole, reports: Matched ankylosing spondylitis synovial fluid reportedly contained a significantly enriched population of disease-linked clones. Roughly 8 highly homologous variants made up a TCR beta motif, and this motif appeared characteristic of ankylosing spondylitis blood.

The clonotype comes from a male donor with ankylosing spondylitis. Specimen: blood, either unsorted or a sorted T cell fraction (not recorded which).

The CDR3 sequence: CSARDRKSSSYNEQFF. The CDR3 DNA reads as TGCAGTGCTAGAGATCGTAAGTCTAGCTCCTACAATGAGCAGTTCTTC. The gene calls are TRBV20-1 and TRBJ2-1; D unresolved. Trimming cost V 0 bases and J 0 bases, with 12 bases left between them. CDR1 and CDR2 from the germline V gene are DFQATT and SNEGSKA (reference sequence). CDR3 length: 16 amino acids.